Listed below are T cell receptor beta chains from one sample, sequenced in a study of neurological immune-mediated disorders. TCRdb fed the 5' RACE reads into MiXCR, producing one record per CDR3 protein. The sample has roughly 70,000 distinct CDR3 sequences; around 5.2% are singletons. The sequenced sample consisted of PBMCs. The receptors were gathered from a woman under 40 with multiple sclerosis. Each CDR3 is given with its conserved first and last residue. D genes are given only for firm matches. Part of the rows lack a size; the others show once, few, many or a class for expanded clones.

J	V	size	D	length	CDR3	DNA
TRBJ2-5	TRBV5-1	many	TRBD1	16	CASSLAGQGDVETQYF	TGCGCCAGCAGCTTGGCGGGACAGGGGGACGTAGAGACCCAGTACTTC
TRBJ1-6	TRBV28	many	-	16	CASSLSASPLGSPLNF	TGTGCCAGCAGTTTATCTGCGTCTCCCCTGGGTTCACCCCTCAACTTT
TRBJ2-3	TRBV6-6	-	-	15	CASRATGLPTDTQYF	TGTGCCAGCAGAGCAACGGGACTTCCCACAGATACGCAGTATTTT
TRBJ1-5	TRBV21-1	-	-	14	CASSADLDNQPQNF	TGTGCCAGCAGCGCGGACTTAGACAATCAGCCCCAGAATTTT
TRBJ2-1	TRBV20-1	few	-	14	CSARGGAAYNEQFF	TGCAGTGCTAGAGGGGGGGCAGCCTACAATGAGCAGTTCTTC
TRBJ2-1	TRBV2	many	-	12	CASSQGGSEQFF	TGTGCCAGCAGCCAGGGAGGTAGTGAGCAGTTCTTC
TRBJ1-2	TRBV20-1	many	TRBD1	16	CSASPPGQGDIYGYTF	TGCAGTGCTAGCCCACCCGGACAGGGGGACATATATGGCTACACCTTC
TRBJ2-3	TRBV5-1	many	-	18	CASSLGALAGSVTDTQYF	TGCGCCAGCAGCTTAGGAGCTCTGGCGGGTAGCGTCACAGATACGCAGTATTTT
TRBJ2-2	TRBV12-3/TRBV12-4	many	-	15	CASSLFAQITGELFF	TGTGCCAGCAGTTTATTCGCCCAAATCACCGGGGAGCTGTTTTTT
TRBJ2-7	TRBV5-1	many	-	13	CASSFDSSYEQYF	TGCGCCAGCAGCTTCGACAGCTCCTACGAGCAGTACTTC
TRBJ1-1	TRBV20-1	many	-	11	CSARSRAEAFF	TGCAGTGCCAGATCGAGGGCTGAAGCTTTCTTT
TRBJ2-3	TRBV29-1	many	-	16	CSALGDQTSSTDTQYF	TGCAGCGCCCTGGGGGACCAGACTTCTAGCACAGATACGCAGTATTTT
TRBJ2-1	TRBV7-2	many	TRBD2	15	CASSLGSGGMNEQFF	TGTGCCAGCAGCTTAGGTAGCGGGGGAATGAATGAGCAGTTCTTC
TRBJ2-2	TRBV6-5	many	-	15	CASSYSTEFPGELFF	TGTGCCAGCAGTTACTCGACCGAGTTCCCCGGGGAGCTGTTTTTT
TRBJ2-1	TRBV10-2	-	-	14	CASSEWVGYNDQFF	TGCGCCAGCAGTGAGTGGGTGGGATACAATGATCAGTTCTTC
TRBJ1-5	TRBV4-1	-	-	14	CASSQVGNNQPQHF	TGCGCCAGCAGCCAAGTGGGTAACAATCAGCCCCAGCATTTT
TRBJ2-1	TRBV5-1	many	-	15	CASRVAGQGVNEQFF	TGCGCCAGCAGAGTAGCGGGACAGGGAGTTAATGAGCAGTTCTTC
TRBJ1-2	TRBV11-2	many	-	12	CASSHPSYGYTF	TGTGCCAGCAGCCATCCTAGTTATGGCTACACCTTC
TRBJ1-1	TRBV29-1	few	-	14	CSVESYGGPHEAFF	TGCAGCGTTGAAAGTTATGGGGGGCCCCATGAAGCTTTCTTT
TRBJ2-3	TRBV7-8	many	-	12	CASSAMADTQYF	TGTGCCAGCAGTGCGATGGCAGATACGCAGTATTTT
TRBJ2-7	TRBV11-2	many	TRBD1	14	CASRGQGDFYEQYF	TGTGCCAGCAGGGGACAGGGCGATTTTTACGAGCAGTACTTC
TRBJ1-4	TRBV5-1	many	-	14	CASSRWAPNEKLFF	TGCGCCAGCAGCCGGTGGGCCCCTAATGAAAAACTGTTTTTT
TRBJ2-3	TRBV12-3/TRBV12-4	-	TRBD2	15	CASSLVLAGTDTQYF	TGTGCCAGCAGTTTGGTACTAGCGGGCACAGATACGCAGTATTTT
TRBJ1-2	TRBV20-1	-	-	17	CSAWEGGADALNYGYTF	TGCAGTGCTTGGGAGGGGGGGGCGGACGCATTAAACTATGGCTACACCTTC
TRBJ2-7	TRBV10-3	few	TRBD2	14	CAISDGRGPYEQYF	TGTGCCATCAGTGATGGGAGGGGCCCCTACGAGCAGTACTTC
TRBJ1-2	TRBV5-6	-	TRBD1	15	CASSLDRGNNYGYTF	TGTGCCAGCAGCTTGGACAGGGGTAATAACTATGGCTACACCTTC
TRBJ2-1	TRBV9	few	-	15	CASSSRTRGGDEQFF	TGTGCCAGCAGCTCCCGGACTAGAGGGGGAGATGAGCAGTTCTTC
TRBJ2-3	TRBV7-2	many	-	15	CASTVKKWGTDTQYF	TGTGCCAGCACCGTTAAGAAGTGGGGCACAGATACGCAGTATTTT
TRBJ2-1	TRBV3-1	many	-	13	CASSRTDYNEQFF	TGTGCCAGCAGTCGGACTGACTACAATGAGCAGTTCTTC
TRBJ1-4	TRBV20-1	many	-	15	CSARGWNRESEKLFF	TGCAGTGCCAGAGGGTGGAACAGGGAAAGTGAAAAACTGTTTTTT
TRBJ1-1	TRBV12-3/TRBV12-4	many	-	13	CASSYARGTEAFF	TGTGCCAGCAGTTACGCACGGGGCACTGAAGCTTTCTTT
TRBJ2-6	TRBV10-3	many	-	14	CAISRESGANVLTF	TGTGCCATCAGCAGGGAGTCTGGGGCCAACGTCCTGACTTTC
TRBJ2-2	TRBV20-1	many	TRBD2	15	CSARDGGLGTGELFF	TGCAGTGCTAGAGATGGGGGACTAGGCACCGGGGAGCTGTTTTTT
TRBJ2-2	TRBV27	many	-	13	CASKAGPPGELFF	TGTGCCAGCAAGGCAGGGCCCCCCGGGGAGCTGTTTTTT
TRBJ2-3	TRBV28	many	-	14	CASSWRGGTDTQYF	TGTGCCAGCAGCTGGCGAGGGGGCACAGATACGCAGTATTTT
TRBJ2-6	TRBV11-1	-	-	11	CASRKNSDLTF	TGTGCCAGCAGAAAAAATAGTGACCTGACTTTC
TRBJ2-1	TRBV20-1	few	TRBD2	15	CSARRSGRDAGEQFF	TGCAGTGCCCGAAGATCAGGGAGGGATGCGGGTGAGCAGTTCTTC
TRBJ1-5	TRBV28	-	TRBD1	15	CASLRRTGEGQPQHF	TGTGCCAGCCTTCGACGGACAGGGGAGGGTCAGCCCCAGCATTTT
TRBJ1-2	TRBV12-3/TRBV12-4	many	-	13	CASSIGVVGGYTF	TGTGCCAGCAGTATAGGGGTCGTCGGTGGCTACACCTTC
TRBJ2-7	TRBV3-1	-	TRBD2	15	CASSQQSGGDYEQYF	TGTGCCAGCAGCCAACAAAGCGGGGGGGATTACGAGCAGTACTTC
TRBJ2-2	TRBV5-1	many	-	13	CASRGALPGELFF	TGCGCCAGCCGGGGGGCGCTCCCCGGGGAGCTGTTTTTT
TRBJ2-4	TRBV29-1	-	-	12	CSYLAASDIQYF	TGCAGCTATCTGGCGGCATCGGACATTCAGTACTTC
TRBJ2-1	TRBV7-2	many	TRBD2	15	CASSGERGPYNEQFF	TGTGCCAGCAGCGGGGAGCGGGGGCCCTACAATGAGCAGTTCTTC
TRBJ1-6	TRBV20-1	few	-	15	CSARVGPRGGSPLHF	TGCAGTGCTAGAGTGGGTCCTCGGGGGGGTTCACCCCTCCACTTT
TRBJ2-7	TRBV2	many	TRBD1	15	CASTPAGTGRGEQYF	TGTGCCAGCACCCCGGCGGGGACAGGGAGGGGCGAGCAGTACTTC